Shown below are 9 T cell receptor beta chains from a single sample sequenced in a study of CD8+CD57+ T cells in acquired aplastic anemia. TCR beta VDJ and CDR3 profiling used genomic DNA as template. TCRdb re-called the reads through MiXCR, storing one row per CDR3 protein. The table has about 180,000 distinct CDR3 sequences, around 48% seen once; the top ten hold more than 0.95%. Patients picked for sequencing had shown CD8+CD57+ cell expansion detected by flow cytometry. The source material was sorted CD4+, CD8+, or CD8+CD57+ T cells (not recorded which) from PBMCs. These receptors came from a human donor with aplastic anemia.

At least ten counts were recorded for this clonotype. The chain is built from TRBV5-4 and TRBJ1-1; D perhaps matches TRBD1 (6 bases). Germline V CDR1 and CDR2: SGHNT, YYREEE (reference sequence). This CDR3 is 14 amino acids long. Trimming took off 4 bases at V and 1 base at J, with 11 bases between the two ends. CDR3 amino acids: CASSRGQTNTEAFF. The CDR3 nucleotides read TGTGCCAGCAGCCGCGGACAGACGAACACTGAAGCTTTCTTT.

The chain employs TRBV6-2 or TRBV6-3 and TRBJ2-1, with a weak D call TRBD2 (6 bases). This CDR3 region has 17 residues. Germline-derived CDR1 and CDR2 are MNHEY and SVGEGT. V was cut by 0 bases and J by 3 bases, with 15 bases left in between. The CDR3 nucleotides are TGTGCCAGCAGTTACTCGAAGAGCGGGCGATACTACAATGAGCAGTTCTTC. It is translated as CASSYSKSGRYYNEQFF.

This clonotype was recorded once. The junction does not match germline at one end; this may be a read error. CDR3 sequence reads: CASSLHRDRNNEQFF. In DNA, the CDR3 is TGTGCTAGCAGCTTGCACCGGGACAGAAACAATGAGCAGTTCTTC. The V gene is TRBV7-7, the J gene TRBJ2-1, with 7 positions matching TRBD1. Germline CDR1 is SSHAT and CDR2 is FNYEAQ (reference sequence). This CDR3 spans 15 amino acids.

This clonotype was counted ten times or more. This chain connects TRBV18 to TRBJ1-6, with 7 positions matching TRBD1. V was clipped by 4 bases and J by 10 bases; unmatched bases: 4. Germline CDR1 is KGHSH and CDR2 is LQKENI. The CDR3 is 13 amino acids. CDR3 DNA: TGTGCCAGCTCACGGGACAGAGCCTCACCCCTCCACTTT. It yields the protein CASSRDRASPLHF.

V usage is TRBV10-2 and J usage is TRBJ2-5; 8 bases are a match to TRBD2. The V segment lost 3 bases and the J segment 4 bases; nucleotides outside the gene matches: 7. Germline V gene lookup returns CDR1 WSHSY and CDR2 SAAADI. The length of the CDR3 is 15 residues. CDR3 protein: CASSDEVSGGETQYF. CDR3 sequence (DNA): TGCGCCAGCAGTGATGAAGTGAGCGGGGGAGAGACCCAGTACTTC.

This clonotype showed up many times. The chain employs TRBV24-1 and TRBJ1-5; perhaps TRBD1 as D (5 bases). Trimming removed 6 bases at V and 2 bases at J, with 19 bases between. The CDR3 is 17 residues long. Germline V gene lookup returns CDR1 KGHDR and CDR2 SFDVKD. The CDR3 region has the DNA TGTGCCACCAGTCCCCCCCCCAGGGTTAGCGGCAATCAGCCCCAGCATTTT. This encodes CATSPPPRVSGNQPQHF.

Concerning this clonotype itself: A single base separates this from a much larger clone, so it may be a read error. The CDR3 sequence: CASNSPQGSNQPQHF. As DNA, the CDR3 is TGTGCCAGCAATTCCCCGCAGGGAAGCAATCAGCCCCAGCATTTT. J is TRBJ1-5 and V is TRBV6-2 or TRBV6-3, with D possibly matching TRBD1 (5 bases). Per the germline V gene, CDR1 is MNHEY and CDR2 is SVGEGT. The CDR3 extends over 15 amino acids. V gave up 7 bases and J gave up 1 base, with 14 bases separating them.

Remarks on this clonotype: This may come from a read error, since a much larger clone is one base off. The rearrangement uses TRBV4-2 and TRBJ1-1; D not resolved. The CDR3 spans 14 residues. In germline, CDR1 is LGHNA, CDR2 YNFKEQ. The CDR3 region is CASSPGPRNTEASF. CDR3 DNA: TGTGCCAGCAGCCCCGGACCGAGGAACACTGAAGCTTCCTTT.

The chain couples TRBV6-5 to TRBJ2-7; no clear D gene. The CDR3 loop spans 12 amino acids. CDR1 and CDR2 from the germline V gene are MNHEY and SVGAGI. The ends were cut back, 1 base at V and 7 bases at J, with 8 bases in the middle. The DNA of the CDR3 is TGTGCCAGCAGTTACTGGGCTAGGGAGCAGTACTTC. It specifies CASSYWAREQYF.